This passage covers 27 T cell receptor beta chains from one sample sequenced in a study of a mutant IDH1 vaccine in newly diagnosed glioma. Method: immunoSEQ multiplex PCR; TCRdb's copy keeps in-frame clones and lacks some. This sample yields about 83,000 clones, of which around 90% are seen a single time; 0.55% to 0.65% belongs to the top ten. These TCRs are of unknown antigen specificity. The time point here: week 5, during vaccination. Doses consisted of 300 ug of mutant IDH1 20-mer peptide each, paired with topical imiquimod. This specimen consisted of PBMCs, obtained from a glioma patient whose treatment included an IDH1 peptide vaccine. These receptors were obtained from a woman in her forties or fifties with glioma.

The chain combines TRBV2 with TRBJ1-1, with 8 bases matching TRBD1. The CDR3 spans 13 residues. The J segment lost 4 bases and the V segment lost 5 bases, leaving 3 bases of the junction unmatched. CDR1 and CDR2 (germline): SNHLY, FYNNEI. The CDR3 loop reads CASSPQGVTEAFF. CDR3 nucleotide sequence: TGTGCCAGCAGTCCACAGGGGGTCACTGAAGCTTTCTTT.

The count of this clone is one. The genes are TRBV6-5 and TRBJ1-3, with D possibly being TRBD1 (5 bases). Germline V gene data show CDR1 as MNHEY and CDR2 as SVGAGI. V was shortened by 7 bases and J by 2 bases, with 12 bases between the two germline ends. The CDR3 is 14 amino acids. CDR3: CASNSPGAGNTIYF. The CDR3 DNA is TGTGCCAGCAATTCCCCGGGGGCTGGAAACACCATATATTTT.

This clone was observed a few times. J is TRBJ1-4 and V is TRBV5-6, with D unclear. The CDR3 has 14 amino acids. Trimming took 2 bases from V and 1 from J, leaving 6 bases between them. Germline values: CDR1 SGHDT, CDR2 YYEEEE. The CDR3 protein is CASSFQGTNEKLFF. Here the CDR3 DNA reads TGTGCCAGCAGCTTTCAAGGAACTAATGAAAAACTGTTTTTT.

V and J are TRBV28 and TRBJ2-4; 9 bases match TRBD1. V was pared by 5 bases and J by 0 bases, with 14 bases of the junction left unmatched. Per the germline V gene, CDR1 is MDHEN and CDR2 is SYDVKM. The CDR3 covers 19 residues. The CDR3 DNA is TGTGCCAGCAGTGACCGGGACAGGGAAGATGTTCTAGCCAAAAACATTCAGTACTTC. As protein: CASSDRDREDVLAKNIQYF.

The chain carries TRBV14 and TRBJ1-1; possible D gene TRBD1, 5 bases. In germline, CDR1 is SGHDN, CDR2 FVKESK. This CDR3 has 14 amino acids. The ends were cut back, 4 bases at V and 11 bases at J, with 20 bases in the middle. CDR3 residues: CASSPRGVWGKAFF. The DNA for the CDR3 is TGTGCCAGCAGCCCCCGGGGGGTTTGGGGAAAGGCTTTCTTT.

CDR3 loop: CASSVNTYNEQFF. The CDR3 nucleotides read TGCGCCAGCAGCGTTAACACCTACAATGAGCAGTTCTTC. The rearrangement links TRBV5-1 to TRBJ2-1; unclear D gene. V lost 4 bases and J 2 bases, leaving 7 bases between the germline ends. Per germline, CDR1 SGHRS and CDR2 YFSETQ. The CDR3 sequence is 13 residues long. Using reference TRBV5-1 and TRBJ2-1 for the parts outside the CDR3, the full variable domain is KAGVTQTPRYLIKTRGQQVTLSCSPISGHRSVSWYQQTPGQGLQFLFEYFSETQRNKGNFPGRFSGRQFSNSRSEMNVSTLELGDSALYLCASSVNTYNEQFFGPGTRLTVL.

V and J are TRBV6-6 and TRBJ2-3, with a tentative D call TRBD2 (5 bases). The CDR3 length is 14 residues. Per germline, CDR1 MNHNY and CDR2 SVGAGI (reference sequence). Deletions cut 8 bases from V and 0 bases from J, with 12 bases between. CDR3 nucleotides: TGTGCCAGCTTCCCCGGACTGAGCACAGATACGCAGTATTTT. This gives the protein CASFPGLSTDTQYF.

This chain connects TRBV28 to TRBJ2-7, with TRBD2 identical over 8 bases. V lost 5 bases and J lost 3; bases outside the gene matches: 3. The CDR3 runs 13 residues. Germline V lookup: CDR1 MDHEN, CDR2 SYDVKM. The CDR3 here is CASSTGTSYEQYF. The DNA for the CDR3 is TGTGCCAGCAGTACCGGGACTAGCTACGAGCAGTACTTC.

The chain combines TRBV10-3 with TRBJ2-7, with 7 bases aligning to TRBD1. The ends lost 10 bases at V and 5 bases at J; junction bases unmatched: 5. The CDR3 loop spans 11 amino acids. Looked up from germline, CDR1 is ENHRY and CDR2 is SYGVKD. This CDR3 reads CASEGTDEQYF. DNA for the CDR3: TGTGCCAGCGAAGGGACAGACGAGCAGTACTTC.

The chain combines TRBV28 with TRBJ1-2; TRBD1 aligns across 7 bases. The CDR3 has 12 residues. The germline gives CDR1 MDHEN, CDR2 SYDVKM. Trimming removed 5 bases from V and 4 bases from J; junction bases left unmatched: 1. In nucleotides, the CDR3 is TGTGCCAGCAGTGGACAGGCCTATGGCTACACCTTC. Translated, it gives CASSGQAYGYTF.

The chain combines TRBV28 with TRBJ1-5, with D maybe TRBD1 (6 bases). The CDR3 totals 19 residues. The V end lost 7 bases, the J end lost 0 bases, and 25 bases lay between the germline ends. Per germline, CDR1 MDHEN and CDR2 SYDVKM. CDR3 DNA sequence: TGTGCCAGCACCACCCGGGAGGCAGGGGATATAGCTAGCAATCAGCCCCAGCATTTT. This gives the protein CASTTREAGDIASNQPQHF.

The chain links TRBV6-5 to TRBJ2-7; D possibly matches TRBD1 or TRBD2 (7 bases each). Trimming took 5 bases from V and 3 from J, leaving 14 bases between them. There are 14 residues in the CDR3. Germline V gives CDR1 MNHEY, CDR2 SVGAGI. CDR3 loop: CASSQGGASYEQYF. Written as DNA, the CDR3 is TGTGCCAGCAGTCAGGGGGGGGCAAGCTACGAGCAGTACTTC.

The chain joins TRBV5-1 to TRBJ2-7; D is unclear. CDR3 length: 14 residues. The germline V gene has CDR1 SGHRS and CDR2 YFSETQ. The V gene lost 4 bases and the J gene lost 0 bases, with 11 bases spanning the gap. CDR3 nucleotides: TGCGCCAGCAGCCCATCGAGCCCCTCCTACGAGCAGTACTTC. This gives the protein CASSPSSPSYEQYF.

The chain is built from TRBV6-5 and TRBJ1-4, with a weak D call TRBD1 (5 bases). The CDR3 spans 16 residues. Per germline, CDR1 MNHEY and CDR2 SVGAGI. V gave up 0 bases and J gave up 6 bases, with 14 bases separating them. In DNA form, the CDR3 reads TGTGCCAGCAGTTACTCGAGAGGGGAGTGGGATGAAAAACTGTTTTTT. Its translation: CASSYSRGEWDEKLFF.

CDR3 DNA sequence: TGCGCCAGCACAAGCAATGAGCAGTTCTTC. Encoded protein: CASTSNEQFF. V gene TRBV23-1 combines with J gene TRBJ2-1, with unresolved D. TRBV23-1 is recorded as an ORF, its role being uncertain. V lost 7 bases and J lost 6, with 4 bases in between. The CDR3 runs 10 residues.

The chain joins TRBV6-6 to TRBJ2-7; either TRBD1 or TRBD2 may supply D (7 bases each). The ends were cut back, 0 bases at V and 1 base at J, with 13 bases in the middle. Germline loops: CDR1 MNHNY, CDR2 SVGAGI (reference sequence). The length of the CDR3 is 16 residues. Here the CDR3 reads CASSYSNRGGSYEQYF. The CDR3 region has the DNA TGTGCCAGCAGTTACTCGAACAGGGGAGGGTCCTACGAGCAGTACTTC.

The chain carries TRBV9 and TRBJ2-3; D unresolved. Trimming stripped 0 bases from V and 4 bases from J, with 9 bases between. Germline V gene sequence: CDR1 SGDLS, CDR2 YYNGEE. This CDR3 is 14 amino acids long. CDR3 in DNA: TGTGCCAGCAGCGTAGCCCTGGGGTCAGATACGCAGTATTTT. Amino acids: CASSVALGSDTQYF.

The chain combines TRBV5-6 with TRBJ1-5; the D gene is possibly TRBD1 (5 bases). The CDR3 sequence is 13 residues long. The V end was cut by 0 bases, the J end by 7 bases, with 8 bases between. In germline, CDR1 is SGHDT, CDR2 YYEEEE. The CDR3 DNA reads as TGTGCCAGCAGCTTGGGGGGGAGGCAGCCCCAGCATTTT. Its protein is CASSLGGRQPQHF.

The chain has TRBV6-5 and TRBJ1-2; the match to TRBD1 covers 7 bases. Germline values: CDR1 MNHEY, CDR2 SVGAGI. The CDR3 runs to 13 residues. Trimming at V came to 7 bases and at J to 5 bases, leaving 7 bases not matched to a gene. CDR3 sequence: CASTGTDPYGYTF. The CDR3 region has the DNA TGTGCCAGCACTGGGACAGACCCTTATGGCTACACCTTC.

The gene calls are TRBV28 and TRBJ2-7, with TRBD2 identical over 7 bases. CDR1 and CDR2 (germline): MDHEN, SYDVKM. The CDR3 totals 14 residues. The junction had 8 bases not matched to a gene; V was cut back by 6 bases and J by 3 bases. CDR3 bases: TGTGCCAGCAGATTTCAGACTAGCAGCTACGAGCAGTACTTC. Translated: CASRFQTSSYEQYF.

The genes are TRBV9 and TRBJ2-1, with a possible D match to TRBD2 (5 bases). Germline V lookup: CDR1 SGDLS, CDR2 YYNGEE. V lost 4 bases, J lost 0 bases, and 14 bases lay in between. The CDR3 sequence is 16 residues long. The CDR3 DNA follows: TGTGCCAGCAGCTCAACCGCTGGGAGCTCCTACAATGAGCAGTTCTTC. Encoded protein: CASSSTAGSSYNEQFF.

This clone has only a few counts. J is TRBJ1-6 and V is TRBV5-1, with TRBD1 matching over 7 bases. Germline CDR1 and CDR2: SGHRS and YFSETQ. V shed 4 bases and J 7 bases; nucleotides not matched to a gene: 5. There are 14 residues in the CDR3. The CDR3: CASSPGTANSPLHF. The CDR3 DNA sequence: TGCGCCAGCAGCCCGGGGACAGCCAATTCACCCCTCCACTTT. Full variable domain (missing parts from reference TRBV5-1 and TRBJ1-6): KAGVTQTPRYLIKTRGQQVTLSCSPISGHRSVSWYQQTPGQGLQFLFEYFSETQRNKGNFPGRFSGRQFSNSRSEMNVSTLELGDSALYLCASSPGTANSPLHFGNGTRLTVT.

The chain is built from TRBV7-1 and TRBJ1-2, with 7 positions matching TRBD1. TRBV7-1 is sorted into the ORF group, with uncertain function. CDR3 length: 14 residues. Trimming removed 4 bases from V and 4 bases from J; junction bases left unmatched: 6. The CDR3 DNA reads TGTGCCAGCAGCTTAGCAGGGGGGAGCTATGGCTACACCTTC. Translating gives CASSLAGGSYGYTF.

The CDR3 is CASSQSWGSPLHF. DNA for the CDR3: TGTGCCAGCAGTCAGAGCTGGGGTTCACCCCTCCACTTT. The chain employs TRBV6-6 and TRBJ1-6; D call uncertain. The CDR3 sequence is 13 residues long. The ends were cut back, 5 bases at V and 9 bases at J, with 11 bases in the middle. CDR1 is MNHNY and CDR2 is SVGAGI in the germline V gene (reference sequence).

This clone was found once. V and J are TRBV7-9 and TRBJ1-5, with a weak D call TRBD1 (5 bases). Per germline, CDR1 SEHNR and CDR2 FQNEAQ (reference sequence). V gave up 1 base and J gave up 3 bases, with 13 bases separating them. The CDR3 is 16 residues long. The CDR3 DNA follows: TGTGCCAGCAGCTTAGGTTCGGGACTCAACAATCAGCCCCAGCATTTT. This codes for CASSLGSGLNNQPQHF.

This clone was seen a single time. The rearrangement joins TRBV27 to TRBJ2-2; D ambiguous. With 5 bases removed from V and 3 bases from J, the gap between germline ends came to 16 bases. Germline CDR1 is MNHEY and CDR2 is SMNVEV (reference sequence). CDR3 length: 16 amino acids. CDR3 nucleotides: TGTGCCAGCAGTCCAGCAGCACGGCCTTACACCGGGGAGCTGTTTTTT. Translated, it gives CASSPAARPYTGELFF.

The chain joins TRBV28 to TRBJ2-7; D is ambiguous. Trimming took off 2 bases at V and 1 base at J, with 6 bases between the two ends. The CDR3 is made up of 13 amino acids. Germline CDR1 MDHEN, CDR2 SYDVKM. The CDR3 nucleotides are TGTGCCAGCAGTTTACTTGCTTCCTACGAGCAGTACTTC. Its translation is CASSLLASYEQYF.